This T cell receptor beta chain stems from a study of Graves' ophthalmopathy and Graves' hyperthyroidism. On the study more broadly: Peripheral blood (taken before any treatment) was collected at initial diagnosis.

In its sample, this clonotype was seen many times. Amplification from RNA transcripts yielded the TCR beta CDR3 regions. Investigators did first-round RT-PCR with HTBI primers, then second-round multiplex PCR. TCRdb recomputed calls from the multiplex PCR reads with MiXCR, one row per CDR3 protein. In the table there are 210,000 or so distinct CDR3 sequences, 25% to 30% of which are singletons. The clonotype originates from a man over 45 with Graves' ophthalmopathy. The specimen was peripheral blood.

CDR3 sequence reads: CASSFTRVEQYF. CDR3 DNA sequence: TGTGCCAGCAGTTTCACCCGGGTCGAGCAGTACTTC. This chain links TRBV12-3 or TRBV12-4 with TRBJ2-7; D unresolved. CDR3 length equals 12 residues. V was shortened by 3 bases and J by 6 bases, with 9 bases between the two germline ends.